This T cell receptor (beta chain) emerged from a study of graft-versus-host responses after intestinal transplantation. About the research overall: Transplants were multivisceral, liver-intestinal, or isolated intestinal. Uniformly, recipients were administered anti-thymocyte globulin induction with subsequent tacrolimus and steroids for approximately three years. Study results and limitations: Some GvH clones appeared in ileal mucosa or blood before recipient bone marrow.

About this clone: The antigen is undetermined.

Produced via immunoSEQ multiplex PCR; TCRdb's table is partial and in-frame only. This table has 80,000 to 100,000 clones, about 89% appearing once. Per germline, CDR1 MNHEY and CDR2 SMNVEV (reference sequence). Trimming took 4 bases from V and 4 from J, leaving 11 bases between them. This CDR3 contains 14 residues. The chain carries TRBV27 and TRBJ1-5, with D uncertain. This sequence originates from a human donor who received an intestinal transplant. Source: unstimulated CD4+ T cells sorted from spleen or lymph node cells, taken before intestinal transplant. The CDR3 reads CASSSPGLNQPQHF. Written as DNA, the CDR3 is TGTGCCAGCAGTTCCCCGGGGTTGAATCAGCCCCAGCATTTT.